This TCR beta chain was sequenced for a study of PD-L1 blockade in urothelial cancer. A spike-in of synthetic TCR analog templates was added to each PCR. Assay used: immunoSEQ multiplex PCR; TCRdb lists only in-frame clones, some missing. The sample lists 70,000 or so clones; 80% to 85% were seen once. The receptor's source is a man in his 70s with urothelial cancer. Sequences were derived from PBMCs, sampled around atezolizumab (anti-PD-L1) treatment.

This CDR3 is CASSQDPHSADRATAKNIQYF. The CDR3 coding sequence is TGTGCCAGCAGCCAAGATCCCCATTCAGCGGACAGGGCTACGGCCAAAAACATTCAGTACTTC. The V and J genes are TRBV4-2 and TRBJ2-4; 8 positions match TRBD1. Germline CDR1 and CDR2: LGHNA and YNFKEQ. This CDR3 region has 21 residues. With V trimmed by 0 bases and J by 1 base, 17 bases remained unmatched.